The 28 T cell receptor beta chains below were found in one sample sequenced in a study of CD8 T cells in Susac syndrome. Random hexamers were used to reverse transcribe an amount of 0.5 to 1 ug RNA. TCRdb recomputed calls from the immunoSEQ multiplex PCR reads with MiXCR, one row per CDR3 protein. The sample has hundreds of thousands of distinct CDR3 sequences; 96% are singletons. What was sequenced was CD4+ T cells from PBMCs. These receptors originate from a human donor with Susac syndrome.

This clonotype was observed once. This chain links TRBV15 with TRBJ2-4; no reliable D call. The V end lost 4 bases, the J end lost 0 bases, and 7 bases lay between the germline ends. Germline V gene sequence: CDR1 LNHNV, CDR2 YYDKDF (reference sequence). The CDR3 is 14 residues long. The CDR3 reads CATSTTVAKNIQYF. CDR3 nucleotide sequence: TGTGCCACCAGCACGACGGTAGCCAAAAACATTCAGTACTTC.

This clonotype was counted a few times. The chain carries TRBV18 and TRBJ2-7; TRBD2 might be the D (6 bases). The length of the CDR3 is 12 residues. The V and J ends lost 6 bases and 0 bases respectively, with 6 bases between them. The germline gives CDR1 KGHSH, CDR2 LQKENI. CDR3 protein: CASSGSSYEQYF. CDR3 nucleotides: TGTGCCAGCTCCGGGAGCTCCTACGAGCAGTACTTC.

This chain uses TRBV5-4 with TRBJ2-2, with D perhaps matching TRBD2 (5 bases). Trimming shortened V by 1 base and J by 2 bases, and 12 bases separated the two germline ends. Germline V gene lookup returns CDR1 SGHNT and CDR2 YYREEE (reference sequence). This CDR3 contains 16 residues. CDR3 loop: CASSLYGLGNTGELFF. Here the CDR3 DNA reads TGTGCCAGCAGCTTGTATGGACTGGGAAACACCGGGGAGCTGTTTTTT.

V usage is TRBV30 and J usage is TRBJ2-3, with D perhaps matching TRBD2 (6 bases). From germline, CDR1 is GTSNPN and CDR2 SVGIG (reference sequence). V dropped 1 base and J dropped 4 bases, with 21 bases sitting between them. The CDR3 covers 17 residues. The CDR3 DNA reads as TGTGCCTGGAGTGCGGGGAGGATCTCGGACGGCTCAGATACGCAGTATTTT. Translating it yields CAWSAGRISDGSDTQYF.

In its sample, this clonotype was seen once. J is TRBJ2-2 and V is TRBV4-2, with unresolved D. V was cut by 4 bases and J by 3 bases, with 12 bases left in between. CDR1 and CDR2 from the germline V gene are LGHNA and YNFKEQ. The CDR3 runs to 15 residues. CDR3 protein: CASSPRVSDTGELFF. The CDR3 bases are TGTGCCAGCAGCCCGCGAGTCTCCGACACCGGGGAGCTGTTTTTT.

The sample holds a few counts of this clonotype. The genes are TRBV18 and TRBJ1-1; 7 bases are shared with TRBD1. This CDR3 contains 12 residues. V lost 3 bases and J lost 8; bases outside the gene matches: 3. Germline lookup yields CDR1 KGHSH and CDR2 LQKENI. In nucleotides, the CDR3 is TGTGCCAGCTCACCGACAGGGACAGAAGCTTTCTTT. Protein product: CASSPTGTEAFF.

A remark on this clonotype: The junction differs from germline at one of its ends, possibly a read error. The rearrangement joins TRBV20-1 to TRBJ2-5; D might be TRBD2 (6 bases). Germline loops: CDR1 DFQATT, CDR2 SNEGSKA (reference sequence). This CDR3 has 14 residues. CDR3: CSARDSGPGETQYF. In nucleotides, the CDR3 is TGCAGTGCCAGAGATAGCGGTCCGGGAGAGACCCAGTACTTC.

The chain carries TRBV10-3 and TRBJ1-5; D ambiguous. This CDR3 is 14 amino acids long. The V gene lost 2 bases and the J gene lost 5 bases, with 10 bases spanning the gap. Germline CDR1 reads ENHRY; CDR2 reads SYGVKD. The CDR3: CAISEARVDQPQHF. Written as DNA, the CDR3 is TGTGCCATCAGTGAGGCGAGGGTTGATCAGCCCCAGCATTTT.

The chain couples TRBV16 to TRBJ1-2; no definite D call. Germline-derived CDR1 and CDR2 are KGHSY and FQNENV. V lost 4 bases and J lost 0, with 12 bases in between. This CDR3 comprises 15 residues. The CDR3 sequence: CASSRRAVTNYGYTF. The DNA of the CDR3 is TGTGCCAGCAGCCGCCGGGCGGTCACTAACTATGGCTACACCTTC.

This sequence joins TRBV28 and TRBJ1-4, with D hard to call. The V end lost 8 bases, the J end lost 3 bases, and 7 bases lay between the germline ends. CDR1 and CDR2 (germline): MDHEN, SYDVKM. The CDR3 has 12 amino acids. The CDR3 reads CASRTANEKLFF. The CDR3 nucleotides read TGTGCCAGCCGCACCGCTAATGAAAAACTGTTTTTT.

CDR3: CASSNTPGAPAIGYTF. CDR3 coding DNA: TGCGCCAGCAGCAACACCCCGGGGGCTCCGGCAATAGGCTACACCTTC. The gene calls are TRBV5-1 and TRBJ1-2, with a weak D call TRBD1 (6 bases). Per the germline V gene, CDR1 is SGHRS and CDR2 is YFSETQ. This CDR3 is 16 amino acids long. Between the trimmed V and J ends, which lost 4 bases and 8 bases, there was a span of 24 bases. Supplemented by reference TRBV5-1 and TRBJ1-2, the full variable domain reads KAGVTQTPRYLIKTRGQQVTLSCSPISGHRSVSWYQQTPGQGLQFLFEYFSETQRNKGNFPGRFSGRQFSNSRSEMNVSTLELGDSALYLCASSNTPGAPAIGYTFGSGTRLTVV.

The chain links TRBV2 to TRBJ1-1; D not certain. The CDR3 has 15 amino acids. V was cut by 4 bases and J by 3 bases, with 15 bases left in between. Per the germline V gene, CDR1 is SNHLY and CDR2 is FYNNEI. This CDR3 is CASSGSLAGYTEAFF. CDR3 in DNA: TGTGCCAGCAGTGGGAGTCTGGCCGGCTACACTGAAGCTTTCTTT.

The chain links TRBV20-1 to TRBJ2-5, with TRBD2 identical over 7 bases. Per the germline V gene, CDR1 is DFQATT and CDR2 is SNEGSKA (reference sequence). This CDR3 has 12 residues. Trimming at V came to 8 bases and at J to 5 bases, leaving 8 bases not matched to a gene. The chain's CDR3 is CSNSGGSETQYF. The CDR3 DNA follows: TGCAGTAACTCAGGCGGGAGTGAGACCCAGTACTTC.

This clonotype has only one observation. The V gene is TRBV9, the J gene TRBJ2-7; D gene uncertain. V was cut by 0 bases and J by 2 bases, with 12 bases left in between. CDR1 and CDR2 from the germline V gene are SGDLS and YYNGEE. This CDR3 is 15 amino acids long. CDR3 nucleotides: TGTGCCAGCAGCGTAGCACCCCAGCCTACCTACGAGCAGTACTTC. Its protein is CASSVAPQPTYEQYF. The full variable domain, completed using reference TRBV9 and TRBJ2-7, is DSGVTQTPKHLITATGQRVTLRCSPRSGDLSVYWYQQSLDQGLQFLIQYYNGEERAKGNILERFSAQQFPDLHSELNLSSLELGDSALYFCASSVAPQPTYEQYFGPGTRLTVT.

In this sample, this clonotype turned up once. This sequence joins TRBV5-1 and TRBJ1-1; D remains ambiguous. Between the trimmed V and J ends, which lost 8 bases and 7 bases, there was a span of 21 bases. Germline values: CDR1 SGHRS, CDR2 YFSETQ. This CDR3 comprises 14 residues. The CDR3: CASKRTAAPLEAFF. DNA of the CDR3: TGCGCCAGTAAACGCACAGCGGCCCCTCTTGAAGCTTTCTTT.

The chain carries TRBV27 and TRBJ2-1, with D perhaps matching TRBD1 (5 bases). Germline CDR1 MNHEY, CDR2 SMNVEV (reference sequence). The CDR3 loop spans 15 amino acids. The V end was cut by 8 bases, the J end by 2 bases, with 16 bases between. The CDR3 DNA reads TGTGCCAGCGGTGTGCAGGGTGCCCCCTACAATGAGCAGTTCTTC. The encoded protein is CASGVQGAPYNEQFF.

The chain has TRBV18 and TRBJ2-1; D might be TRBD2 (6 bases). V lost 3 bases, J lost 2 bases, and 14 bases lay in between. CDR1 is KGHSH, CDR2 LQKENI, per germline. CDR3 length: 16 amino acids. The CDR3 loop is CASSPGTGRTYNEQFF. The CDR3, as DNA: TGTGCCAGCTCACCGGGGACCGGGAGAACCTACAATGAGCAGTTCTTC.

The rearrangement links TRBV7-2 to TRBJ2-7, with 8 bases that match TRBD1. CDR1 is SGHTA and CDR2 is FQGNSA in the germline V gene. This CDR3 contains 17 residues. The J segment lost 1 base and the V segment lost 7 bases, leaving 15 bases of the junction unmatched. The CDR3 bases are TGTGCCAGCATCACCTTCGATAGAGACAGGGGATCCTACGAGCAGTACTTC. This codes for CASITFDRDRGSYEQYF.

In DNA, the CDR3 is TGTGCCAGCACCTCATCCTACACAGATACGCAGTATTTT. Protein: CASTSSYTDTQYF. The V gene is TRBV13, the J gene TRBJ2-3; D not resolved. The germline gives CDR1 PRHDT, CDR2 FYEKMQ (reference sequence). The CDR3 length is 13 residues. V shed 7 bases and J shed 2 bases, with 10 bases lying between them.

This chain connects TRBV9 to TRBJ1-2; no firm D call. CDR1 SGDLS and CDR2 YYNGEE come from the germline V gene. V was trimmed by 1 base and J by 2 bases, leaving 12 bases between them. The CDR3 consists of 15 residues. This chain's CDR3 is CASSVSGEVNYGYTF. In DNA, the CDR3 is TGTGCCAGCAGCGTAAGTGGGGAGGTCAACTATGGCTACACCTTC.

The V and J genes are TRBV29-1 and TRBJ2-5; D gene ambiguous. Germline values: CDR1 SQVTM, CDR2 ANQGSEA. V lost 3 bases to trimming and J lost 7 bases, with 18 bases between them. The CDR3 loop spans 14 amino acids. The CDR3: CSVEPGRQDWTQYF. CDR3 DNA: TGCAGCGTTGAGCCCGGTCGTCAAGATTGGACCCAGTACTTC.

The rearrangement uses TRBV4-1 and TRBJ1-1, with D possibly matching TRBD1 (6 bases). CDR3 length equals 14 residues. Germline CDR1 and CDR2: MGHRA and YSYEKL. V shed 0 bases and J shed 4 bases, with 9 bases lying between them. CDR3 nucleotides: TGCGCCAGCAGCCAAGACCCAGGGGCCACTGAAGCTTTCTTT. It codes for CASSQDPGATEAFF.

The chain links TRBV9 to TRBJ2-2; D may be TRBD1 (6 bases). The V gene lost 0 bases and the J gene lost 4 bases, with 13 bases spanning the gap. Germline CDR1 is SGDLS and CDR2 is YYNGEE. This CDR3 spans 16 amino acids. In DNA, the CDR3 is TGTGCCAGCAGCGTAGTAGGGGGAGTCGGCACCGGGGAGCTGTTTTTT. This sequence encodes CASSVVGGVGTGELFF.

The gene calls are TRBV29-1 and TRBJ2-1, with 9 bases lining up with TRBD2. CDR1 is SQVTM, CDR2 ANQGSEA, per germline. The CDR3 has 16 amino acids. V dropped 4 bases and J dropped 5; count of bases not matched to a gene: 12. CDR3 coding DNA: TGCAGCGTTGTTCTTTTTTCGGGACTAGCAAACAATGAGCAGTTCTTC. Translated, it gives CSVVLFSGLANNEQFF.

This sequence joins TRBV30 and TRBJ2-1; D may match TRBD1 or TRBD2 (6 bases each). Germline CDR1 GTSNPN, CDR2 SVGIG (reference sequence). Trimming stripped 0 bases from V and 1 base from J, with 16 bases between. There are 17 residues in the CDR3. CDR3 bases: TGTGCCTGGAGTGTATCCCCTACAGGGAGGTCCTACAATGAGCAGTTCTTC. Translated, it gives CAWSVSPTGRSYNEQFF. Together with reference TRBV30 and TRBJ2-1, the CDR3 gives the full variable domain: SQTIHQWPATLVQPVGSPLSLECTVEGTSNPNLYWYRQAAGRGLQLLFYSVGIGQISSEVPQNLSASRPQDRQFILSSKKLLLSDSGFYLCAWSVSPTGRSYNEQFFGPGTRLTVL.

The chain uses TRBV30 and TRBJ2-2; 11 bases agree with TRBD2. Trimming cost V 1 base and J 4 bases; bases outside gene matches: 2. Germline V gene data show CDR1 as GTSNPN and CDR2 as SVGIG (reference sequence). The CDR3 contains 15 residues. In DNA form, the CDR3 reads TGTGCCTGGAGTGCCGGGACTAGCGGCACCGGGGAGCTGTTTTTT. It yields the protein CAWSAGTSGTGELFF.

This chain links TRBV5-1 with TRBJ2-7, with D perhaps matching TRBD1 (9 bases). Looked up from germline, CDR1 is SGHRS and CDR2 is YFSETQ. The CDR3 extends over 17 amino acids. V lost 1 base to trimming and J lost 3 bases, with 20 bases between them. The CDR3 DNA is TGCGCCAGCAGCTTGACAGGGGGCTTAACTAGCGGCTACGAGCAGTACTTC. It specifies CASSLTGGLTSGYEQYF. The full variable domain, completed using reference TRBV5-1 and TRBJ2-7, is KAGVTQTPRYLIKTRGQQVTLSCSPISGHRSVSWYQQTPGQGLQFLFEYFSETQRNKGNFPGRFSGRQFSNSRSEMNVSTLELGDSALYLCASSLTGGLTSGYEQYFGPGTRLTVT.

In DNA form, the CDR3 reads TGTGCCAGCAGCACAACAGGACTAGCGGGAGTTCGGAATGAGCAGTTCTTC. Translating it yields CASSTTGLAGVRNEQFF. The V and J genes are TRBV3-1 and TRBJ2-1; 13 nucleotides agree with TRBD2. Germline loops: CDR1 LGHDT, CDR2 YNNKEL (reference sequence). This CDR3 has 17 residues. V lost 5 bases, J lost 7 bases, and 11 bases stayed unmatched.